Below are 3 T cell receptor beta chains sequenced from a single sample in a study of T cell changes during pregnancy in multiple sclerosis. The protocol was immunoSEQ multiplex PCR, while the TCRdb copy is restricted to in-frame clones and leaves out a portion. The sample holds about 75,000 clones; about 94% are singletons and the top ten take approximately 0.15%. The sequences come from CD4+ T cells from peripheral blood mononuclear cells, collected after pregnancy. These receptors all come from a female donor with multiple sclerosis, enrolled in a pregnancy study.

The rearrangement joins TRBV28 to TRBJ1-2, with unresolved D. With 3 bases removed from V and 4 bases from J, the gap between germline ends came to 15 bases. Germline V gene sequence: CDR1 MDHEN, CDR2 SYDVKM. This CDR3 region has 15 residues. CDR3 amino acids: CASSFGSRNVYGYTF. The CDR3 DNA reads as TGTGCCAGCAGTTTCGGTTCGAGGAACGTCTATGGCTACACCTTC.

This chain uses TRBV19 with TRBJ1-5; D call uncertain. This CDR3 spans 16 amino acids. Trimming stripped 3 bases from V and 0 bases from J, with 12 bases between. The germline CDR1 and CDR2 sequences are LNHDA and SQIVND (reference sequence). The CDR3 sequence is CASSILRFDSNQPQHF. The CDR3 coding sequence is TGTGCCAGTAGTATTTTACGGTTCGATAGCAATCAGCCCCAGCATTTT.

The rearrangement uses TRBV5-1 and TRBJ2-1; the D gene is possibly TRBD2 (6 bases). Germline CDR1 and CDR2: SGHRS and YFSETQ. This CDR3 is 15 amino acids long. Trimming left V 0 bases short and J 5 bases short, with 12 bases between. CDR3 region: CASSLGAGSNNEQFF. Here the CDR3 DNA reads TGCGCCAGCAGCTTGGGGGCGGGATCCAACAATGAGCAGTTCTTC.